This TCR beta chain was captured in a study of T cells after yellow fever vaccination. Study-level information: Some fractions had low cell numbers, and these were prepared with SMART-Seq v4 Ultra Low Input.

With 1 base removed from V and 1 base from J, the gap between germline ends came to 15 bases. The CDR3 sequence is 16 residues long. CDR1 is SQVTM, CDR2 ANQGSEA, per germline. By frequency in the sample, this clonotype is medium-sized. The antigen remains undetermined. Overall study results and limits: Among primary-vaccination clones, most reappeared after the booster, at 95% to 96% for CD4 and 85% to 90% for CD8.

By 5'RACE template switching, TCR cDNA was produced, with a universal primer site and UMIs added in the process. TCRdb recomputed calls from the 5' RACE reads with MiXCR, one row per CDR3 protein. Of more than 65,000 distinct CDR3 sequences listed, 5% to 6.5% are singletons. The input for sequencing was CD4+ T cells sorted from PBMCs, taken more than 14 days after the first yellow fever vaccination. This rearrangement joins TRBV29-1 to TRBJ2-3; the D gene could be TRBD1 or TRBD2 (6 bases each). This receptor was identified in a man aged 18 to 30 who received the YFV17D yellow fever vaccine. In nucleotides, the CDR3 is TGCAGCGTTGAAGCGGGGGCAGGAACCCGCACAGATACGCAGTATTTT. Its translation: CSVEAGAGTRTDTQYF.